What follows are 22 T cell receptor beta chains derived from one specimen sequenced in a study of blood T cells in healthy people across ages. Combining a sample-barcoded 5' primer with a J-beta primer mix, a second PCR ran for roughly 7 to 12 cycles. From the 5' RACE reads, TCRdb called clonotypes with MiXCR, one entry per CDR3 protein. The profile shows nearly 1 million distinct CDR3 sequences, 51% of them singletons. Sequencing was performed on blood. The receptors were sampled from a woman aged 60-70 years in good health.

Here the CDR3 DNA reads TGTGCCAGCAGCGGCAGACTGAATAGCGGGAGGGCGACAACCGGGGAGCTGTTTTTT. Translation gives CASSGRLNSGRATTGELFF. The V gene is TRBV11-2, the J gene TRBJ2-2, with 11 bases matching TRBD2. Germline values: CDR1 SGHAT, CDR2 FQNNGV. The CDR3 is 19 residues long. After removal of 5 bases from V and 5 bases from J, the junction contained 16 bases not matched to a gene.

In this sample, this clonotype turned up a few times. This sequence joins TRBV20-1 and TRBJ1-2, with 11 bases aligning to TRBD1. The CDR3 totals 16 residues. The V and J ends lost 6 bases and 6 bases, in that order; junction bases with no gene match: 15. Germline assignment: CDR1 DFQATT and CDR2 SNEGSKA (reference sequence). The CDR3 DNA is TGCAGTGCAAGCTCGGACAGGGGGCCGACGGTGGATGGCTACACCTTC. Protein: CSASSDRGPTVDGYTF.

The chain uses TRBV4-1 and TRBJ2-3, with 14 bases that match TRBD2. Germline V gives CDR1 MGHRA, CDR2 YSYEKL. The V gene end was trimmed by 5 bases and the J gene end by 4 bases; junction bases not matched to a gene: 8. This CDR3 spans 17 amino acids. CDR3 amino acids: CASSKIRTSGGPDTQYF. The DNA for the CDR3 is TGCGCCAGCAGCAAAATTCGGACTAGCGGGGGGCCAGATACGCAGTATTTT.

The V gene is TRBV18, the J gene TRBJ1-5; D is unclear. The CDR3 is 17 residues long. The ends were cut back, 1 base at V and 4 bases at J, with 17 bases in the middle. Looked up from germline, CDR1 is KGHSH and CDR2 is LQKENI. The CDR3 nucleotides read TGTGCCAGCTCACCACTCCTTTTGCAGGAGCCAAATCAGCCCCAGCATTTT. It specifies CASSPLLLQEPNQPQHF. Supplemented by reference TRBV18 and TRBJ1-5, the full variable domain reads NAGVMQNPRHLVRRRGQEARLRCSPMKGHSHVYWYRQLPEEGLKFMVYLQKENIIDESGMPKERFSAEFPKEGPSILRIQQVVRGDSAAYFCASSPLLLQEPNQPQHFGDGTRLSIL.

This clonotype turned up a few times. The chain employs TRBV9 and TRBJ2-3; 9 nucleotides line up with TRBD2. From germline, CDR1 is SGDLS and CDR2 YYNGEE. This CDR3 comprises 15 residues. V shed 2 bases, J shed 5 bases, and the junction held 6 bases outside the gene matches. CDR3 amino acids: CASSVSGRSVDTQYF. CDR3 nucleotides: TGTGCCAGCAGCGTTAGCGGGAGATCTGTAGATACGCAGTATTTT.

This clonotype has only a few counts. This chain connects TRBV20-1 to TRBJ2-1; no clear D. TRBJ2-7 explains the end of the DNA better; the J call may be wrong. Germline values: CDR1 DFQATT, CDR2 SNEGSKA (reference sequence). The CDR3 covers 11 residues. The CDR3 DNA follows: TGCAGTGCTATGGCCCTCTACGAGCAGTACTTC. It yields the protein CSAMALYEQYF.

Comments on this clonotype: A much larger clone lies a single base off, so this may be a read error. V usage is TRBV15 and J usage is TRBJ2-4; possibly TRBD1 or TRBD2 for D (5 bases each). The germline V gene encodes CDR1 LNHNV and CDR2 YYDKDF (reference sequence). CDR3 length: 16 residues. Deletions cut 2 bases from V and 13 bases from J, with 24 bases between. Here the CDR3 reads CATSRSKGTLRNGQYF. CDR3 nucleotides: TGTGCCACCAGCAGATCCAAGGGGACGTTAAGGAACGGGCAGTACTTC.

CDR3 protein: CASSAQMGVSDTQYF. The CDR3 coding sequence is TGTGCCAGCAGTGCACAAATGGGAGTTTCAGATACGCAGTATTTT. V gene TRBV7-2 combines with J gene TRBJ2-3; D might be TRBD2 (5 bases). This CDR3 comprises 15 residues. Trimming cost V 6 bases and J 4 bases, with 17 bases left between them. CDR1 and CDR2 from the germline V gene are SGHTA and FQGNSA.

The gene calls are TRBV7-8 and TRBJ1-4, with D unresolved. CDR1 is SGHVS, CDR2 FQNEAQ, per germline. The CDR3 has 14 amino acids. V was clipped by 1 base and J by 4 bases, with 7 bases between them. Here the CDR3 DNA reads TGTGCCAGCAGCTTAGTAGCCGGTAATGAAAAACTGTTTTTT. It encodes CASSLVAGNEKLFF.

The CDR3 reads CASRGIVSYEQYF. CDR3 nucleotides: TGTGCCAGCAGGGGGATAGTCTCCTACGAGCAGTACTTC. V usage is TRBV6-2 or TRBV6-3 and J usage is TRBJ2-7; no clear D gene. Germline lookup yields CDR1 MNHEY and CDR2 SVGEGT. Trimming pared 6 bases from V and 0 bases from J, leaving 9 bases between. This CDR3 region has 13 residues.

On this clonotype: A much larger clone lies one base from this, so it may be a read error. The chain is built from TRBV10-3 and TRBJ2-3; D gene unclear. This CDR3 is built from 13 residues. Germline values: CDR1 ENHRY, CDR2 SYGVKD. The CDR3 region is CAISESRPDTRYF. DNA for the CDR3: TGTGCCATCAGTGAGTCTAGGCCAGATACGCGGTATTTT.

This chain joins TRBV19 and TRBJ2-7; D remains ambiguous. The V gene's germline CDR1 is LNHDA and CDR2 SQIVND (reference sequence). This CDR3 has 16 residues. V lost 6 bases and J lost 2, with 20 bases in between. The CDR3 DNA sequence: TGTGCCAGTAGCACCCGAAGAAACACGAACACCTACGAGCAGTACTTC. Translated, it gives CASSTRRNTNTYEQYF.

The V call is TRBV12-3 or TRBV12-4, the J call TRBJ2-3; D is unresolved. The V and J ends lost 4 bases and 5 bases respectively, with 10 bases between them. The CDR3 is 13 amino acids. CDR3 protein: CASSWQARDTQYF. The CDR3 nucleotides are TGTGCCAGCAGTTGGCAGGCTCGAGATACGCAGTATTTT.

The chain carries TRBV25-1 and TRBJ1-1; D might be TRBD1 (5 bases). The CDR3 sequence is 15 residues long. Germline CDR1 reads MGHDK; CDR2 reads SYGVNS. Deletions cut 2 bases from V and 5 bases from J, with 15 bases between. The CDR3 DNA sequence: TGTGCCAGCAGTGAACTCGGTAGGGGACGAACTGAAGCTTTCTTT. Protein sequence: CASSELGRGRTEAFF.

The rearrangement links TRBV30 to TRBJ2-5; 10 nucleotides line up with TRBD2. The V gene end was trimmed by 2 bases and the J gene end by 5 bases; junction bases not matched to a gene: 5. The CDR3 runs to 14 residues. Germline CDR1 is GTSNPN and CDR2 is SVGIG (reference sequence). The CDR3 region is CAWSPRLAGETQYF. The CDR3 DNA follows: TGTGCCTGGAGTCCTCGACTAGCGGGTGAGACCCAGTACTTC.

This sequence joins TRBV13 and TRBJ2-7; D unclear. The CDR3 spans 14 residues. V was shortened by 0 bases and J by 3 bases, with 9 bases between the two germline ends. The V gene's germline CDR1 is PRHDT and CDR2 FYEKMQ (reference sequence). The CDR3 DNA sequence: TGTGCCAGCAGCTTAGGACAGATCCACTACGAGCAGTACTTC. It is translated as CASSLGQIHYEQYF.

This clonotype was seen a few times. This sequence joins TRBV12-3 or TRBV12-4 and TRBJ2-3, with 9 positions matching TRBD2. After removal of 4 bases from V and 6 bases from J, the junction contained 11 bases not matched to a gene. The CDR3 has 16 residues. The DNA for the CDR3 is TGTGCCAGCAGTTACCGAGCGGGAGGTCCCCCCGATACGCAGTATTTT. Translated, it gives CASSYRAGGPPDTQYF.

The chain employs TRBV7-2 and TRBJ2-4, with D tentatively TRBD2 (7 bases). Matching the DNA end better, TRBJ2-7 makes the J call doubtful. CDR1 is SGHTA, CDR2 FQGNSA, per germline. The CDR3 is 17 amino acids. The CDR3 protein is CASSLAGAGALSYEQYF. The CDR3 nucleotides read TGTGCCAGCAGCTTAGCGGGGGCGGGAGCGCTCTCCTACGAGCAGTACTTC.

The table lists this clonotype with a few counts. The V and J genes are TRBV3-1 and TRBJ2-7; 9 bases are shared with TRBD2. Germline assignment: CDR1 LGHDT and CDR2 YNNKEL (reference sequence). V shed 6 bases and J 4 bases; nucleotides not matched to a gene: 10. The CDR3 length is 15 residues. The CDR3 spells CASRPNSGRGYEQYF. DNA of the CDR3: TGTGCCAGCAGACCTAATAGCGGGAGAGGGTACGAGCAGTACTTC.

This clonotype was picked up a small number of times. V is TRBV10-3 and J is TRBJ2-5, with 16 bases identical to TRBD2. This CDR3 contains 14 residues. Germline V gives CDR1 ENHRY, CDR2 SYGVKD. Trimming cost V 6 bases and J 5 bases; bases outside gene matches: 0. Written as DNA, the CDR3 is TGTGCCATCAGGGGACTAGCGGGAGGGGAGACCCAGTACTTC. Translating gives CAIRGLAGGETQYF.

V usage is TRBV2 and J usage is TRBJ2-5, with D unresolved. With 7 bases removed from V and 2 bases from J, the gap between germline ends came to 17 bases. CDR1 and CDR2 from the germline V gene are SNHLY and FYNNEI. CDR3 length: 15 residues. The CDR3 loop reads CASTRDGSRQETQYF. The CDR3 coding sequence is TGTGCCAGCACCCGCGACGGATCCCGACAAGAGACCCAGTACTTC.

V usage is TRBV2 and J usage is TRBJ2-4; 8 positions match TRBD2. Trimming at V came to 8 bases and at J to 6 bases, leaving 9 bases not matched to a gene. The CDR3 covers 14 residues. The germline V gene encodes CDR1 SNHLY and CDR2 FYNNEI. The CDR3 protein is CASGREGGGNIQYF. The CDR3 DNA sequence: TGTGCCAGCGGCCGGGAGGGAGGGGGAAACATTCAGTACTTC. The whole variable domain, remainder taken from reference TRBV2 and TRBJ2-4, is EPEVTQTPSHQVTQMGQEVILRCVPISNHLYFYWYRQILGQKVEFLVSFYNNEISEKSEIFDDQFSVERPDGSNFTLKIRSTKLEDSAMYFCASGREGGGNIQYFGAGTRLSVL.